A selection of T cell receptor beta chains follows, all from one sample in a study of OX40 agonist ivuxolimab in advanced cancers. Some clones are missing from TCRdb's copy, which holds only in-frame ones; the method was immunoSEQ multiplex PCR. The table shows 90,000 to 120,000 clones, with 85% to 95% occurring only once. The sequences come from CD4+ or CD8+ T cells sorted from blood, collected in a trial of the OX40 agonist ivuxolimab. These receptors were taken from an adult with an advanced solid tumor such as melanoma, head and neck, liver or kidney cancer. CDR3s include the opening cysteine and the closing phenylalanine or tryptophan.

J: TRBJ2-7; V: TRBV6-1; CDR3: CASRVDRGAGEQYF
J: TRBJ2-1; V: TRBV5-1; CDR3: CASSLTSGGARDEQFF
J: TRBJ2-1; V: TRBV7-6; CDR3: CASSQAGLGTTSGGRYEQFF
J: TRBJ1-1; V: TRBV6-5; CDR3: CASSDSTGGAFF
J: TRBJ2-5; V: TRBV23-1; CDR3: CASSHWGHYSQETQYF
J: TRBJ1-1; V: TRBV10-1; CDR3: CASSRDRVGTEAFF
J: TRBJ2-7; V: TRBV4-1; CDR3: CASSQDRARSSYEQYF
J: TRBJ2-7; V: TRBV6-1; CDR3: CASRKTGTSYEQYF
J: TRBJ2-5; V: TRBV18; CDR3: CASRRPSGSQETQYF
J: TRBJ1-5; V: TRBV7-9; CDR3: CASSVDGSNQPQHF
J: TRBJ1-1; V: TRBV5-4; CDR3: CASSTRQGIEAFF
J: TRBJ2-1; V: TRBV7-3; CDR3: CASSPRQGARNEQFF
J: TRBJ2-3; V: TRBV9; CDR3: CASSVVLADTQYF
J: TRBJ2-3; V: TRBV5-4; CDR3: CASSRQLAGDIDTQYF
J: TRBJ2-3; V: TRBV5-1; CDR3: CASSPDRGPDTQYF
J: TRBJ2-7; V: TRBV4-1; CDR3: CASSKEGTAVTYEQYF
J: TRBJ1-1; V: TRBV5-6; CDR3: CASSQSRPGAWNTEAFF
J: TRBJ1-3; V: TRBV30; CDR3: CAWGYGSSGNTIYF
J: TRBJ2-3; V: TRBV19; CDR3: CASSISGTMDTQYF
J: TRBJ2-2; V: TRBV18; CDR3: CASSPSLAGRTGELFF
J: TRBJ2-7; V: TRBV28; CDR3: CASSRQGAGGSEQYF
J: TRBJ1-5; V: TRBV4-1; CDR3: CASSQVGEGGNQPQHF
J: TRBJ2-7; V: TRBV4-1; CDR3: CASSGGDRVSKMDF
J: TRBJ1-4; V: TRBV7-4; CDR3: CASSFNLVRGFKLFF
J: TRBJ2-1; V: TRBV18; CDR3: CASSPEQGASGEQFF
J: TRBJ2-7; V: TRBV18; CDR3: CASSPGGRAEYEQYF
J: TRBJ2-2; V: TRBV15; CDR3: CATSRDRVAGVAGELFF
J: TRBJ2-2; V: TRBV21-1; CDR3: CASSPEAGETGELFF
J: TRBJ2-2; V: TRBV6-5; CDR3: CASTHNEELFF
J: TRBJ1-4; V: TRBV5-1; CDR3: CASSLDRGQNEKLFF
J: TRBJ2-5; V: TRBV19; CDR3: CASSGAPRETQYF
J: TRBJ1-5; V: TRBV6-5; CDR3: CASSYQGGNQPQHF
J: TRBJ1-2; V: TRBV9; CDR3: CASSSAGGGTLRYGYTF
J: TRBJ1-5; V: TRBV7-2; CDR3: CASSTQGPTSSPQHF
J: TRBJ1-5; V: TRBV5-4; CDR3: CASSPWGQPQHF
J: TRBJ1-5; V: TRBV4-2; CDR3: CASSQDRAGFGQPQHF
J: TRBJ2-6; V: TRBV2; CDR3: CASRTQVSSGANVLTF
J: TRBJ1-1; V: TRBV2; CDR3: CASTQSKGTEAFF
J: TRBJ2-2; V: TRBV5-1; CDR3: CASSLLVPDTGELFF
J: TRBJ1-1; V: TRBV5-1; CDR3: CASSLFRRTEAFF
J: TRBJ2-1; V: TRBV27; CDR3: CASSLSTGGGMGYNEQFF
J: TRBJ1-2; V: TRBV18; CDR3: CASSPGQGRGYGYTF
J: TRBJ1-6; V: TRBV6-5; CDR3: CASRIKQGGYSPLHF
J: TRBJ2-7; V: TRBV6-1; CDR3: CASTGDGGSYEQYF
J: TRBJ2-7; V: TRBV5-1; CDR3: CASSLGAGGPHEQYF
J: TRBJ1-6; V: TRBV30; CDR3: CAWRGRNSPLHF
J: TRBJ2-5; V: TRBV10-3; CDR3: CAISEIRTQETQYF
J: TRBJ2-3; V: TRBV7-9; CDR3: CASSQPGQGSDTQYF
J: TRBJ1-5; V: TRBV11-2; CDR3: CASSLGPQQGPQHF
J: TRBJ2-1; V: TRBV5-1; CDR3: CASSSGLAHGGSYNEQFF
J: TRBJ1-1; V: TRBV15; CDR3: CATSRGGSVLREEAFF
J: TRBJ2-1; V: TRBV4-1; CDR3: CASSRQRYNEQFF
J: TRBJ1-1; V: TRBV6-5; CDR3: CASSYLPMWVFAEAFF
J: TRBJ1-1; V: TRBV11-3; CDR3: CASSLEWENAEAFF
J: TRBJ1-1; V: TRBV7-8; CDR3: CASSNRVWVNTEAFF
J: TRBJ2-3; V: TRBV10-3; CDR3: CAIRFSGGVLDTQYF
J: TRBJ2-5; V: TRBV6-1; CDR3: CASSEALAGGYQETQYF
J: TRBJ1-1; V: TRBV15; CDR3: CATSRVQVGTEAFF
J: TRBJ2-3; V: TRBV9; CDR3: CASSATSGGARTDTQYF
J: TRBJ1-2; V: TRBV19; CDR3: CASSTYRQGLSVYGYTF